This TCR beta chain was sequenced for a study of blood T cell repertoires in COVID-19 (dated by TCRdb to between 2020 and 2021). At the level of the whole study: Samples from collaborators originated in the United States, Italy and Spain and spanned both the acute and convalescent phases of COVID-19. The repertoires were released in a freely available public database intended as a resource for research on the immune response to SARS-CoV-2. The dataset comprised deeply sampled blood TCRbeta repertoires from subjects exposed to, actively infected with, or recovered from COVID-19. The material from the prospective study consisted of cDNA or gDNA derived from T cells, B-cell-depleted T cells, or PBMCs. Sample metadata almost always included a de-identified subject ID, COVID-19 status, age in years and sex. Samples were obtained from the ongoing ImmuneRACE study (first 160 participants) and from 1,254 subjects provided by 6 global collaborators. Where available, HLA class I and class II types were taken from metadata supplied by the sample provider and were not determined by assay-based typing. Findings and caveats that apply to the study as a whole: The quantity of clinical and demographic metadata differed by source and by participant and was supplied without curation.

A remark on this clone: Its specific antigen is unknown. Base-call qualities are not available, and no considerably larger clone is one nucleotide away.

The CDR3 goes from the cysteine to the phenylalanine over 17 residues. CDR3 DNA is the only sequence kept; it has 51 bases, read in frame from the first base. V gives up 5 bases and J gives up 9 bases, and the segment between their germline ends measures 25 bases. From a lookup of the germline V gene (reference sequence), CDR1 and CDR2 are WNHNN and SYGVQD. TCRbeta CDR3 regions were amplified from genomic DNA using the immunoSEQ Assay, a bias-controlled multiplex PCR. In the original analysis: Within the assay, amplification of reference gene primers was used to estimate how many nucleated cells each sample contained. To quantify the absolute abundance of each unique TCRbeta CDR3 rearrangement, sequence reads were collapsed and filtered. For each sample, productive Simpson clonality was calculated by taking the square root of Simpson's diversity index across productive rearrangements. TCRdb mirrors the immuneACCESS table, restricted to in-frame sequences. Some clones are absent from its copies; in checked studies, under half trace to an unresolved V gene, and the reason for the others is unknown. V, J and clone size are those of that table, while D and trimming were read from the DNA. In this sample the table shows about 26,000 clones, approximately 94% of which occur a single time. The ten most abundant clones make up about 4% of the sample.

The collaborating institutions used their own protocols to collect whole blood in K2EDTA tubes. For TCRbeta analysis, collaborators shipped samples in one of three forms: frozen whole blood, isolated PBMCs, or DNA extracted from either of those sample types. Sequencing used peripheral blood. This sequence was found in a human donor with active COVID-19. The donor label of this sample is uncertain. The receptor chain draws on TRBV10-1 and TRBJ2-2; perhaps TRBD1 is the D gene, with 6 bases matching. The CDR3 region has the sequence CASSNPDRLKTGRELFF. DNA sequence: TGCGCCAGCAGTAATCCCGACAGGCTAAAGACGGGGAGGGAGCTGTTTTTT.